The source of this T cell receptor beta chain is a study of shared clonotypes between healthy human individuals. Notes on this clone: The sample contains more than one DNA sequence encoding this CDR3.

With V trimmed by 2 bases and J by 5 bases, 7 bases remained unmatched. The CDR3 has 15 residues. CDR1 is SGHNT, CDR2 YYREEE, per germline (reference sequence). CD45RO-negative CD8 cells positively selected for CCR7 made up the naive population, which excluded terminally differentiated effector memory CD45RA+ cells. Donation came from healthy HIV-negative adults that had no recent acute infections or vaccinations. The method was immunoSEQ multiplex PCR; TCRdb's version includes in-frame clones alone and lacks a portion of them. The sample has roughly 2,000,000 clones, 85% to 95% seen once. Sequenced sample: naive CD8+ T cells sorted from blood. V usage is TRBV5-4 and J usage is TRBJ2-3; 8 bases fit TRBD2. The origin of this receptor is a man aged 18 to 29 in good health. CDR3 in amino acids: CASSFSGGAGDTQYF. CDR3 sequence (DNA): TGTGCCAGCAGCTTTTCGGGGGGGGCCGGAGATACGCAGTATTTT.